The rows below give T cell receptor beta chains drawn from one sample of a study of molecular identifiers for immune sequencing clone quantification. TCRdb re-analysed the PCR reads in MiXCR, keeping a single row per CDR3 protein. Seen here are about half a million distinct CDR3 sequences, about a fifth observed once, and the top ten hold about 0.84%. The specimen sequenced was naive CD8+ T cells from blood, with Jurkat cell RNA spiked in. The receptors here all came from a human donor in good health. Some libraries in this study had Jurkat cell RNA spiked in. Both conserved end residues are part of each CDR3. D genes are given only for firm matches. Clone size is shown for a subset of rows, as once, few, many or a class of expanded clone.

v_call,clone_size,j_call,d_call,cdr3_nt,cdr3_aa
TRBV7-9,few,TRBJ2-5,.,TGTGCCAGCAGCTTAGCAGGCCCAGGTTTAGAGACCCAGTACTTC,CASSLAGPGLETQYF
TRBV20-1,.,TRBJ2-5,TRBD1,TGCAGTGCTCCCCCCCCGACAGGGGGTTTGGAGACCCAGTACTTC,CSAPPPTGGLETQYF
TRBV4-2,few,TRBJ2-3,TRBD2,TGTGCCAGCAGCCAAGATGGACCGGGGGGGAGCACAGATACGCAGTATTTT,CASSQDGPGGSTDTQYF
TRBV5-4,few,TRBJ2-3,TRBD2,TGTGCCAGCAGCTTTCGGGGGGGGGCGGCAGATACGCAGTATTTT,CASSFRGGAADTQYF
TRBV27,.,TRBJ2-3,.,TGTGCCAGCAGTCCCCTCCAGGGACCCTCAACCGGGGACGCAGATACGCAGTATTTT,CASSPLQGPSTGDADTQYF
TRBV20-1,many,TRBJ1-1,.,TGCAGTGCTAGAGATCTGTCGGGGAATTGGACTGAAGCTTTCTTT,CSARDLSGNWTEAFF
TRBV29-1,.,TRBJ2-2,TRBD1,TGCAGCGTTGAAGGGACAGGGGTCACCGGGGAGCTGTTTTTT,CSVEGTGVTGELFF
TRBV5-1,.,TRBJ2-1,.,TGCGCCAGCAGCTTGAATGGGGCAAATAATGAGCAGTTCTTC,CASSLNGANNEQFF
TRBV6-5,many,TRBJ2-3,TRBD2,TGTGCCAGCAGCCCGCTAGCGGGAGGGTCAGATACGCAGTATTTT,CASSPLAGGSDTQYF
TRBV11-2,many,TRBJ1-6,.,TGTGCCAGCAGCTCTGCAACGAGCTCCTATAATTCACCCCTCCACTTT,CASSSATSSYNSPLHF
TRBV7-2,many,TRBJ2-3,TRBD2,TGTGCCAGCAGCTTGGCAGCGGGGGGCAGCACAGATACGCAGTATTTT,CASSLAAGGSTDTQYF
TRBV4-1,.,TRBJ2-3,.,TGCGCCAGCAGACCGTCCGGGGGAAGCACAGATACGCAGTATTTT,CASRPSGGSTDTQYF
TRBV7-9,.,TRBJ2-7,TRBD2,TGTGCCAGCAGCCCCGGGGCCCTAGCGGGGTTATACGAGCAGTACTTC,CASSPGALAGLYEQYF
TRBV15,many,TRBJ1-1,.,TGTGCCACCAGCAGCTACAGGGACACTGAAGCTTTCTTT,CATSSYRDTEAFF
TRBV9,.,TRBJ2-2,TRBD2,TGTGCCAGCAGCGGTGGACTAGCGGGAGAGAACCCCGGGGAGCTGTTTTTT,CASSGGLAGENPGELFF
TRBV29-1,.,TRBJ2-3,.,TGCAGCGTGTTAGGAGGGGGTTACACAGATACGCAGTATTTT,CSVLGGGYTDTQYF
TRBV6-2/TRBV6-3,.,TRBJ2-7,.,TGTGCCAGCAGTTACTCCCCGACGTCGTACAGGGAGGAGCAGTACTTC,CASSYSPTSYREEQYF
TRBV12-3/TRBV12-4,many,TRBJ1-1,.,TGTGCCAGCAGTTTATCCGCAGAGGACACTGAAGCTTTCTTT,CASSLSAEDTEAFF
TRBV3-1,.,TRBJ2-7,TRBD2,TGTGCCAGCAGCCCTAGCGGGATCACCTCCTACGAGCAGTACTTC,CASSPSGITSYEQYF
TRBV11-2,.,TRBJ2-7,.,TGTGCCAGCACCCCCTTAGTTTACGAGCAGTACTTC,CASTPLVYEQYF
TRBV7-9,few,TRBJ2-1,.,TGTGCCAGCAGCTCCGAACTGTCCTACAATGAGCAGTTCTTC,CASSSELSYNEQFF
TRBV20-1,.,TRBJ1-2,.,TGCAGTGCTAGAGACGCGGGGGACTATGGCTACACCTTC,CSARDAGDYGYTF
TRBV19,many,TRBJ2-3,.,TGTGCCAGTAGTACGGACACGGGGAGTTATACGCAGTATTTT,CASSTDTGSYTQYF
TRBV7-9,many,TRBJ2-7,.,TGCGCCAGCAGCTTGGTGGGGTACGAGCAGTACTTC,CASSLVGYEQYF
TRBV4-1,few,TRBJ2-7,.,TGCGCCAGCAGCCCCGGTTCGGGACAAGCGGGGCAGTACTTC,CASSPGSGQAGQYF
TRBV6-5,few,TRBJ2-3,.,TGTGCCAGCATAGGTCGGGGAAGCACAGATACGCAGTATTTT,CASIGRGSTDTQYF
TRBV5-1,many,TRBJ2-4,.,TGCGCCAGCAGCTTGGCGGGCGGTATCGAAAACATTCAGTACTTC,CASSLAGGIENIQYF
TRBV7-2,many,TRBJ2-3,TRBD2,TGTGCCAGCAGCTTGGGACTAGCGGGAGTAAGTGCAGATACGCAGTATTTT,CASSLGLAGVSADTQYF
TRBV24-1,many,TRBJ2-1,.,TGTGCCACCAGTGATCCCGACAGGAACAATGAGCAGTTCTTC,CATSDPDRNNEQFF
TRBV6-5,.,TRBJ2-1,.,TGTGCCAGCAGTTACTCCTGGGGGGCCCGGGATGAGCAGTTCTTC,CASSYSWGARDEQFF
TRBV27,.,TRBJ2-3,TRBD2,TGTGCCAGCAGCCCGACTGGGACTAGCGGGGGGGCAACAGATACGCAGTATTTT,CASSPTGTSGGATDTQYF
TRBV6-2/TRBV6-3,.,TRBJ2-3,TRBD2,TGTGCCAGCAGTTACCTGTGGACTAGCGGGGGTCTCCCAGATACGCAGTATTTT,CASSYLWTSGGLPDTQYF
TRBV12-3/TRBV12-4,once,TRBJ1-5,.,TGTGCCAGCAGTTTCTCTACACCCTCGGGGTCCCAGCATTTT,CASSFSTPSGSQHF
TRBV6-2/TRBV6-3,few,TRBJ2-7,.,TGTGCCAGCAGTTACACGGAGGACTACGAGCAGTACTTC,CASSYTEDYEQYF
TRBV20-1,few,TRBJ2-7,.,TGCAGTGCTAGAGATAAGGAGGGGGCGAGGTCCTACGAGCAGTACTTC,CSARDKEGARSYEQYF
TRBV20-1,many,TRBJ2-2,TRBD2,TGCAGTGCTAGAGTTTTGGCGGGAGTGACCGGGGAGCTGTTTTTT,CSARVLAGVTGELFF
TRBV7-2,many,TRBJ1-1,.,TGTGCCAGCAGCTCCCCACAGGATTGGGTCATGAACACTGAAGCTTTCTTT,CASSSPQDWVMNTEAFF
TRBV27,.,TRBJ2-3,.,TGTGCCAGCAGTTCCGAGGGGGACCTAGGGACAGATACGCAGTATTTT,CASSSEGDLGTDTQYF
TRBV7-2,many,TRBJ2-7,.,TGTGCCAGCAGGTTGACGTCGCCCTACGAGCAGTACTTC,CASRLTSPYEQYF
TRBV6-2/TRBV6-3,few,TRBJ2-5,TRBD2,TGTGCCAGCAGTTACCCCGGGACTAGTGATGAGACCCAGTACTTC,CASSYPGTSDETQYF
TRBV3-1,.,TRBJ2-1,TRBD2,TGTGCCAGCAGCCAAGGAATGTGGGCGGGGGGGCAGTTCTTC,CASSQGMWAGGQFF
TRBV5-4,many,TRBJ1-1,TRBD1,TGTGCCAGCAGAATGACAGGGCTCCCTGAAGCTTTCTTT,CASRMTGLPEAFF
TRBV30,few,TRBJ2-1,.,TGTGCCTGGAGTGTAGGGGTACTAGTCAAGAATGAGCAGTTCTTC,CAWSVGVLVKNEQFF
TRBV29-1,.,TRBJ2-6,.,TGCAGCGTTGTGGGGGACACTGGGGCCAGCGTCCTGACTTTC,CSVVGDTGASVLTF
TRBV24-1,.,TRBJ2-1,.,TGTGCCACCAGTGTGGGGGTCAGACAAGGAATTAATGAGCAGTTCTTC,CATSVGVRQGINEQFF
TRBV4-3,few,TRBJ2-1,.,TGCGCCAGCAGCCAAGATGTCATGGCCCCGGGGAATGAGCAGTTCTTC,CASSQDVMAPGNEQFF
TRBV13,.,TRBJ2-1,TRBD2,TGTGCCAGCAGCTTGGGACTAGCGGGAAGAGAGCAGTTCTTC,CASSLGLAGREQFF
TRBV19,.,TRBJ1-1,.,TGTGCCAGTAGTGTCCCTACAGACACTGAAGCTTTCTTT,CASSVPTDTEAFF
TRBV5-1,many,TRBJ2-7,.,TGCGCCAGCAGCCCGGGGTTTTCAGCCGCCTACGAGCAGTACTTC,CASSPGFSAAYEQYF
TRBV24-1,many,TRBJ2-3,.,TGTGCCACCAGTGAAGCGATCACAGATACGCAGTATTTT,CATSEAITDTQYF
TRBV14,many,TRBJ1-2,.,TGTGCCAGCAGCCAAACGAGGGGCTATGGCTACACCTTC,CASSQTRGYGYTF
TRBV27,.,TRBJ2-1,.,TGTGCCAGCAGTTCTTCCTTTGGGTCAAGGGTCTATGAGCAGTTCTTC,CASSSSFGSRVYEQFF
TRBV12-3/TRBV12-4,few,TRBJ1-4,TRBD1,TGTGCCAGCAGCCGGGACAGGGGGTTGGCAACTAATGAAAAACTGTTTTTT,CASSRDRGLATNEKLFF
TRBV5-4,many,TRBJ2-7,.,TGTGCCAGCAGCTTGGCGAACGGGTTGAGCTCCTACGAGCAGTACTTC,CASSLANGLSSYEQYF
TRBV30,.,TRBJ2-4,.,TGTGCCTTTAGGGAACCTCCTATTATGGCCAAAAACATTCAGTACTTC,CAFREPPIMAKNIQYF
TRBV6-5,few,TRBJ2-3,TRBD2,TGTGCCAGCAGCCAGGGACTACCTAGCACAGATACGCAGTATTTT,CASSQGLPSTDTQYF
TRBV4-3,few,TRBJ1-6,.,TGCGCCAGCAGCCAAGATGAGGGGGGCGCGAATAATTCACCCCTCCACTTT,CASSQDEGGANNSPLHF
TRBV20-1,few,TRBJ1-5,TRBD1,TGCAGTGCTGAGGACAGGGAAAGTCAGCCCCAGCATTTT,CSAEDRESQPQHF
TRBV27,few,TRBJ1-5,.,TGTGCCAGCAGTTCGAGAATTAGCGTCGGTCAGCCCCAGCATTTT,CASSSRISVGQPQHF
TRBV9,.,TRBJ1-4,.,TGTGCCAGCAACGTAGCTGCCGGGGTGACTGAAAAACTGTTTTTT,CASNVAAGVTEKLFF